This TCR beta chain was identified in a study of cytomegalovirus exposure and HLA in healthy donors. Findings and caveats of the study: Clusters of TCRs from the first cohort tended to co-occur in the 130 or so validation repertoires (as a later analysis found). The study labeled more than 150 TCR beta chains cytomegalovirus-associated. Diagnosis of cytomegalovirus status made by the classifier reportedly showed high specificity and sensitivity.

Repertoires were generated with immunoSEQ multiplex PCR, while TCRdb's copy carries only in-frame clones and drops some. The table lists 150,000 to 200,000 clones, 85% of them singletons, with around 2.4% in the top ten. The donors formed part of the roughly 120-subject validation cohort, distinct from the roughly 660-subject first cohort. This clone appeared once. Its cognate antigen is unknown. Germline CDR1 and CDR2: MNHNY and SVGAGI (reference sequence). V was shortened by 2 bases and J by 3 bases, with 13 bases between the two germline ends. This CDR3 spans 16 amino acids. The genes are TRBV6-6 and TRBJ1-4; D might be TRBD1 (5 bases). The specimen was PBMCs. This clonotype was obtained from a man aged 30 to 39 in good health and CMV-seropositive. CDR3 residues: CASSYAATGPNEKLFF. DNA of the CDR3: TGTGCCAGCAGTTACGCCGCCACAGGACCTAATGAAAAACTGTTTTTT.